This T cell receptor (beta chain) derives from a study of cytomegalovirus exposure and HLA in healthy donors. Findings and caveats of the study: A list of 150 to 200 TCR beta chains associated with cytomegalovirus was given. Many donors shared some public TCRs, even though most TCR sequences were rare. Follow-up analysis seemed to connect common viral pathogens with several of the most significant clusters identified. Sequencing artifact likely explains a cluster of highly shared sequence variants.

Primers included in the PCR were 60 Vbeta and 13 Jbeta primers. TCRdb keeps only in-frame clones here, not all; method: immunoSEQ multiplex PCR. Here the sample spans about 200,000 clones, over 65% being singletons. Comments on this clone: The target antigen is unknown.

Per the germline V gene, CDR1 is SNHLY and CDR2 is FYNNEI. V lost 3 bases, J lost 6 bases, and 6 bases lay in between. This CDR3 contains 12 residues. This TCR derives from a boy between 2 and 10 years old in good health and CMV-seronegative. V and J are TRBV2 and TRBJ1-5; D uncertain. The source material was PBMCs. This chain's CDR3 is CASSDNVQPQHF. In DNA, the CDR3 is TGTGCCAGCAGTGATAATGTTCAGCCCCAGCATTTT.